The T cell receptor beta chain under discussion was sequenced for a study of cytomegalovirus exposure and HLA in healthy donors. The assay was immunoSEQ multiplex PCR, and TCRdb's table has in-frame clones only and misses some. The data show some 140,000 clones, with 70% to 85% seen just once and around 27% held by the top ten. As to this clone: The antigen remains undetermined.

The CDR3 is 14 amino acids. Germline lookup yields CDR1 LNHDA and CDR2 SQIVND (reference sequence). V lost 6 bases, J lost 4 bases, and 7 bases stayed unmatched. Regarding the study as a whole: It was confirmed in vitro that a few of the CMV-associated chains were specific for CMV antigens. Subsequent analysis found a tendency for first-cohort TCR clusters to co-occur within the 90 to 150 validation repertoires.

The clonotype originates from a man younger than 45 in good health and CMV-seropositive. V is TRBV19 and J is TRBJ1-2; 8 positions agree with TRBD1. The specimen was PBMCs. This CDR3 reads CASRPGGASYGYTF. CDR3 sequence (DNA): TGTGCCAGTAGACCAGGGGGCGCGAGCTATGGCTACACCTTC.